The text below deals with one T cell receptor (beta chain). This CDR3 region has 15 residues. Trimming took off 5 bases at V and 2 bases at J, with 13 bases between the two ends. Germline assignment: CDR1 MNHGY and CDR2 SVAAGI. This sample stems from a study of blood T cell repertoires in COVID-19. Study-level background: Acute and convalescent COVID-19 specimens originated in the United States, Italy and Spain.

The repertoire was sequenced with immunoSEQ multiplex PCR; TCRdb's copy has only in-frame clones and lacks some. This table has hundreds of thousands of clones, less than 90% appearing once. The chain is built from TRBV6-9 and TRBJ1-3; a weak D match, TRBD1 (5 bases). This TCR was recovered from a woman in her sixties or seventies who had recovered from COVID-19. The sequenced material came from PBMCs or T cells enriched from blood (not recorded which). The CDR3 DNA sequence: TGTGCCAGCAGTGTGACAGACGAGACTGGAAACACCATATATTTT. Amino acids: CASSVTDETGNTIYF.